This is a list of T cell receptor beta chains from one sample in a study of T-cell reconstitution after alpha-beta-depleted transplantation in children. TCRdb reprocessed the PCR reads via MiXCR and lists one record per CDR3 protein. The profile shows around 800,000 distinct CDR3 sequences, less than 20% of them singletons. This material consisted of PBMCs, mostly from graft donor cells, taken 360 days after TCRalphabeta/CD19-depleted stem cell transplant. These receptors all stem from a male patient aged 10-17 years who had a stem cell transplant for acute lymphoblastic leukemia, so the T cells may come from the graft donor. Both conserved end residues are part of each CDR3.

V gene	J gene	CDR3 protein
TRBV29-1	TRBJ2-5	CSVEGGETQYF
TRBV2	TRBJ1-1	CASRGGVTGFNTEAFF
TRBV7-6	TRBJ2-5	CASSLGTARETQYF
TRBV12-5	TRBJ2-1	CASGLSQRNNEQFF
TRBV11-2	TRBJ2-3	CASSLPFRSPDTQYF
TRBV11-1	TRBJ2-3	CASSFAGRTAGNTDTQYF
TRBV5-1	TRBJ2-1	CATRDPQFF
TRBV9	TRBJ2-1	CASSAPPGVYNEQFF
TRBV5-1	TRBJ2-3	CASSQEGGGTQYF
TRBV3-1	TRBJ2-7	CASSQTPGRITYEQYF
TRBV7-9	TRBJ2-5	CASRQGPLGSAETQYF
TRBV7-8	TRBJ1-2	CASSRSGGGYTF
TRBV4-2	TRBJ2-1	CASSPTSGRALNEQFF
TRBV7-6	TRBJ2-7	CASSLGLAGYEQYF
TRBV7-9	TRBJ1-5	CASSLTHGGEQPQHF
TRBV18	TRBJ2-7	CASSPQGAAYEQYF
TRBV5-6	TRBJ2-1	CASSLRSGRVREQFF
TRBV10-3	TRBJ2-2	CAISLLDTGELFF
TRBV5-1	TRBJ2-1	CASSPRPEGESYNEQFF
TRBV29-1	TRBJ2-3	CSVPGNADTQYF
TRBV10-3	TRBJ2-5	CAISYREETQYF
TRBV5-1	TRBJ2-5	CASSLAYRGSETQYF
TRBV6-5	TRBJ2-5	CASSYVLAGRQETQYF
TRBV29-1	TRBJ2-1	CSVESGSGQAYNEQFF